This entry concerns a single T cell receptor (beta chain). The protocol was immunoSEQ multiplex PCR, while the TCRdb copy is restricted to in-frame clones and leaves out a portion. The data contain under 150,000 clones, more than 80% of them singletons. The data were obtained in a study of Ad26.COV2.S vaccination and SARS-CoV-2 variants. Germline-derived CDR1 and CDR2 are SGDLS and YYNGEE. The CDR3 covers 14 residues. V was trimmed by 1 base and J by 0 bases, leaving 7 bases between them. Sequencing used peripheral blood, obtained after recovery from COVID-19. This TCR was sampled from a human donor who had recovered from COVID-19. The genes are TRBV9 and TRBJ1-1; D gene uncertain. The CDR3 loop is CASSVRPLNTEAFF. CDR3 sequence (DNA): TGTGCCAGCAGCGTAAGGCCCTTGAACACTGAAGCTTTCTTT.